This T cell receptor (beta chain) is from a study of blood T cell repertoires in COVID-19. Study context: Sample material is recorded as cDNA or gDNA derived from T cells, B-cell-depleted T cells, or PBMCs.

Participants spanned ages about 18 to 100 years and resided in over 20 US areas. Cohorts were assigned according to the clinical history that participants reported. The CDR3 sequence is 15 residues long. Germline CDR1 reads SGHTA; CDR2 reads FQGNSA. Trimming shortened V by 2 bases and J by 5 bases, and 13 bases separated the two germline ends. Assay used: immunoSEQ multiplex PCR; TCRdb lists only in-frame clones, some missing. The sample consists of nearly 250,000 clones, 86% of them appearing once. This TCR derives from a woman between 45 and 60 years old who had recovered from COVID-19. The V gene is TRBV7-2, the J gene TRBJ1-3, with D maybe TRBD1 (5 bases). The sample was PBMCs or T cells enriched from blood (not recorded which). The CDR3 coding sequence is TGTGCCAGCAGCTTAAATTCAGGGCGAAGAAACACCATATATTTT. Encoded protein: CASSLNSGRRNTIYF.